These 5 T cell receptor beta chains originate from one sample sequenced in a study of tissue T cells after allogeneic stem cell transplantation. Time point in this sample: mouse harvest day 14 after allogeneic transplant. Mouse grafts combined 10^7 T-cell-depleted bone marrow cells with 10^6 splenic CD5+ T cells. Assay used: immunoSEQ multiplex PCR; TCRdb lists only in-frame clones, some missing. The sample includes around 3,000 clones, roughly 44% seen only once; the top ten take 20% to 30%. Sequenced material: gut tissue. These receptors all stem from a female BALB/c mouse given C57BL/6 T cells with graft-versus-host disease after an allogeneic hematopoietic cell transplant.

With respect to this clone: Genes here carry mouse names. The read ends 1 residue before the CDR3 terminus; that terminus is restored from the germline J gene. The chain employs TRBV26 and TRBJ1-4, with 7 bases aligning to TRBD1. Germline V lookup: CDR1 KGHPV, CDR2 FQNQEV (reference sequence). V lost 5 bases and J lost 4; bases outside the gene matches: 1. The CDR3 is 13 residues long. The CDR3 loop is CASSGTVNERLFF. CDR3 DNA (partial): TGTGCCAGCAGTGGGACAGTCAACGAAAGATTATTT.

As regards this clone: Genes and germline are mouse. The read finishes 1 residue shy of the CDR3 end, and the germline J gene is used to complete it. The rearrangement joins TRBV29 to TRBJ1-6; TRBD1 matches 8 bases. TRBJ1-6 is flagged as an ORF with uncertain function. This CDR3 contains 14 residues. Trimming at V came to 2 bases and at J to 6 bases, leaving 0 bases not matched to a gene. In germline, CDR1 is MSHET, CDR2 SYDVDS. The sequenced part of the CDR3 DNA is TGTGCTAGCAGTTTAACAGGGGGTAATTCGCCCCTCTAC. Residues: CASSLTGGNSPLY. The whole CDR3 sequence reads CASSLTGGNSPLYF.

In its sample, this clone is medium-sized. Here the gene names and germline are mouse. The missing CDR3 end, 1 residue past where the read stops, is filled in from the germline J gene. The rearrangement uses TRBV16 and TRBJ2-7; D gene uncertain. CDR1 SGHSA and CDR2 FRNQAP come from the germline V gene. V was pared by 8 bases and J by 4 bases, with 6 bases between. The CDR3 length is 10 residues. CDR3 DNA (partial): TGTGCAAGCTCCCTATATGAACAGTAC. It is translated as CASSLYEQY. The whole CDR3 reads CASSLYEQYF.

As regards this clone: With a far larger clone one base away, a read error is the likely cause. Genes and germline are mouse. The read ends 1 residue early relative to the CDR3; the germline J gene fills the gap. The V call is TRBV3, the J call TRBJ1-5, with 7 bases matching TRBD1. This CDR3 has 13 amino acids. Germline CDR1 reads SNHLY; CDR2 reads FYNGKV (reference sequence). V shed 7 bases and J 3 bases; nucleotides not matched to a gene: 3. The chain's CDR3 is CASTWDSNQAPLF. The sequenced CDR3 bases are TGTGCCAGCACCTGGGACAGCAACCAGGCTCCGCTT.

Comments on this clone: Gene labels here are mouse ones. The CDR3 goes on 1 residue after the read ends, and that part is filled in from the germline J gene. The J gene is TRBJ2-2, the V gene TRBV15; the match to TRBD2 covers 8 bases. The CDR3 loop spans 15 amino acids. The germline V gene encodes CDR1 SGHND and CDR2 FRSKSL. J was trimmed by 4 bases and V by 3 bases; bases with no gene match: 4. The covered CDR3 bases are TGTGCCAGCAGTTTGGGGGGGGGCGGCACCGGGCAGCTCTAC. Translating gives CASSLGGGGTGQLY. The full CDR3 is CASSLGGGGTGQLYF.